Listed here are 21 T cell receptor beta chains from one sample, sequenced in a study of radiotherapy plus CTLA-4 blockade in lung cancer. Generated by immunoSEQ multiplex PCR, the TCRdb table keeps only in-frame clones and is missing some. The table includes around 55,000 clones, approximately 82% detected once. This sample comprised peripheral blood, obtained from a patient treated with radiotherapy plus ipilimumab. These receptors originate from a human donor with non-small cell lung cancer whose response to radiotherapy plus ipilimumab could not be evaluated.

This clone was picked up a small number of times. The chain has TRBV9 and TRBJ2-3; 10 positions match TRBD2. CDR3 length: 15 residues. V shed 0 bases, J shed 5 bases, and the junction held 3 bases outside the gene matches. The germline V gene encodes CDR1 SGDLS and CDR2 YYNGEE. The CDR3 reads CASSVGAGGQDTQYF. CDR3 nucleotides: TGTGCCAGCAGCGTAGGAGCGGGGGGGCAAGATACGCAGTATTTT. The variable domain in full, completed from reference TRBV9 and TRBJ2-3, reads DSGVTQTPKHLITATGQRVTLRCSPRSGDLSVYWYQQSLDQGLQFLIQYYNGEERAKGNILERFSAQQFPDLHSELNLSSLELGDSALYFCASSVGAGGQDTQYFGPGTRLTVL.

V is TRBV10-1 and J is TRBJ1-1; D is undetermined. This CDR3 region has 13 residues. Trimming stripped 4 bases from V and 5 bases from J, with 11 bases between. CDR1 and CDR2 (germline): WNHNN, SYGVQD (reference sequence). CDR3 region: CASSVGLSTEAFF. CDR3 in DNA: TGCGCCAGCAGTGTGGGCTTATCAACTGAAGCTTTCTTT.

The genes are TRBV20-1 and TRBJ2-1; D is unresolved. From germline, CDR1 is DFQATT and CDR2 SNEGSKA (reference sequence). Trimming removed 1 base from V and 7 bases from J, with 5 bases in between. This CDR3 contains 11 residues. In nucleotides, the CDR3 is TGCAGTGCTAGAGGCCGGAATGAGCAGTTCTTC. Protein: CSARGRNEQFF.

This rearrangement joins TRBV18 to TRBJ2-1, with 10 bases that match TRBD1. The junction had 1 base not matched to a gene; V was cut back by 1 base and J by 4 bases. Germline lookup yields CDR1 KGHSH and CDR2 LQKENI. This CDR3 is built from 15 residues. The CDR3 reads CASSPRGQGYNEQFF. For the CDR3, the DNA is TGTGCCAGCTCACCACGGGGACAGGGGTACAATGAGCAGTTCTTC.

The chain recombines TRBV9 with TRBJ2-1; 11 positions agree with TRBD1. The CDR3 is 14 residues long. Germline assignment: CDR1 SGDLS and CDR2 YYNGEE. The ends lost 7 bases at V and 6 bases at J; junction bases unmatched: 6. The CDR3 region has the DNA TGTGCCAGCGGGCGAGGACAGGGGGCCAATGAGCAGTTCTTC. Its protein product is CASGRGQGANEQFF.

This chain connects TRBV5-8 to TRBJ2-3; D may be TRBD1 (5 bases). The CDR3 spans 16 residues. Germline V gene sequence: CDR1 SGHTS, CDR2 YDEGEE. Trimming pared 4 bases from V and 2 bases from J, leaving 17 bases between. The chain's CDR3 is CASSKSLQGPTDTQYF. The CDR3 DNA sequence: TGTGCCAGCAGCAAAAGCCTGCAGGGTCCCACAGATACGCAGTATTTT.

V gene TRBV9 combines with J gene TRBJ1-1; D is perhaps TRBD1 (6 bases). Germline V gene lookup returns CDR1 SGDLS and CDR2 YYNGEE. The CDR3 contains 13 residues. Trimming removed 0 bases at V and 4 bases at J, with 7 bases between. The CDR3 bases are TGTGCCAGCAGCGTAGGGACAGCCACTGAAGCTTTCTTT. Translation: CASSVGTATEAFF.

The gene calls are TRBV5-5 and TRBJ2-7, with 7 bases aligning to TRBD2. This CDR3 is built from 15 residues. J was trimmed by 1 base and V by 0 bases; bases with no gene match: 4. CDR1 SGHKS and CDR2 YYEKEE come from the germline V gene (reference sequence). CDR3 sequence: CASSLDPGGSYEQYF. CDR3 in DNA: TGTGCCAGCAGCTTGGACCCGGGGGGTTCCTACGAGCAGTACTTC. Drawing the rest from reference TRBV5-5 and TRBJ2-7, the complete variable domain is DAGVTQSPTHLIKTRGQQVTLRCSPISGHKSVSWYQQVLGQGPQFIFQYYEKEERGRGNFPDRFSARQFPNYSSELNVNALLLGDSALYLCASSLDPGGSYEQYFGPGTRLTVT.

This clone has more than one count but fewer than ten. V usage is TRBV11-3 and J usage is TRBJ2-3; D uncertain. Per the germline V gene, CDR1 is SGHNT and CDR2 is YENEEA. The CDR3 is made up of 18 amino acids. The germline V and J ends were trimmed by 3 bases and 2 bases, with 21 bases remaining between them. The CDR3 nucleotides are TGTGCCAGCAGCTTTAGCTACGGAAGTAGCTCTTCCACAGATACGCAGTATTTT. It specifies CASSFSYGSSSSTDTQYF.

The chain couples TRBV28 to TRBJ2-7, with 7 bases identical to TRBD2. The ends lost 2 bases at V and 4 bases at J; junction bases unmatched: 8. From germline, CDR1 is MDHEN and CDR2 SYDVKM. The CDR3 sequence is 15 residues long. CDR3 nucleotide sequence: TGTGCCAGCAGTTTAATCAGGGAGGGTCAATACGAGCAGTACTTC. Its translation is CASSLIREGQYEQYF.

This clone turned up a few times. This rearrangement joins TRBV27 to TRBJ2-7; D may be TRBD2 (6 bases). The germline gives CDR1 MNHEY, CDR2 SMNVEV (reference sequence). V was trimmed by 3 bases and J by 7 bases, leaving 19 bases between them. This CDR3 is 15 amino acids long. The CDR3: CASSFGGAGIREQYF. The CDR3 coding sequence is TGTGCCAGCAGTTTCGGCGGGGCCGGTATAAGGGAGCAGTACTTC.

The CDR3 DNA follows: TGTGCCAGCAGCTACGCTCTGACAGGGCGCACTGAAGCTTTCTTT. The encoded protein is CASSYALTGRTEAFF. V usage is TRBV5-8 and J usage is TRBJ1-1; 7 positions agree with TRBD1. The CDR3 runs 15 residues. V shed 3 bases, J shed 4 bases, and the junction held 9 bases outside the gene matches. The germline gives CDR1 SGHTS, CDR2 YDEGEE.

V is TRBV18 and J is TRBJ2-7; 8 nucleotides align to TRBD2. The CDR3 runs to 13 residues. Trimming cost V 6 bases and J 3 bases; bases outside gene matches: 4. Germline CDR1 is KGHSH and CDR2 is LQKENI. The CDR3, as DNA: TGTGCCAGCTCGCCAACTAGCGGCTACGAGCAGTACTTC. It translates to CASSPTSGYEQYF.

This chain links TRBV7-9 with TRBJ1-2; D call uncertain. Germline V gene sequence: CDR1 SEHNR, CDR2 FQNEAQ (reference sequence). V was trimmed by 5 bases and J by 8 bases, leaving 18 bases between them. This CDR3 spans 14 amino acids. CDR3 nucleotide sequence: TGTGCCAGCAGCCTCAGAGTTGTCCCAGGCGGCTACACCTTC. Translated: CASSLRVVPGGYTF.

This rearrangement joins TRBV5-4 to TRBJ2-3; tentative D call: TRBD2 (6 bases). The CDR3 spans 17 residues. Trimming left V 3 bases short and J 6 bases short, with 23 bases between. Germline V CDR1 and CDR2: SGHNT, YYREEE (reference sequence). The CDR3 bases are TGTGCCAGCAGCTGGGGGGTGGGGTCCCTCACGGGTGATACGCAGTATTTT. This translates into CASSWGVGSLTGDTQYF.

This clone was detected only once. CDR3 sequence reads: CASSQRTSGIYTGELFF. CDR3 sequence (DNA): TGCGCCAGCAGCCAAAGGACTAGCGGGATTTACACCGGGGAGCTGTTTTTT. This chain uses TRBV4-3 with TRBJ2-2; TRBD2 aligns across 12 bases. Germline V gene data show CDR1 as LGHNA and CDR2 as YSLEER. V lost 2 bases to trimming and J lost 3 bases; unmatched junction nucleotides: 4. There are 17 residues in the CDR3.

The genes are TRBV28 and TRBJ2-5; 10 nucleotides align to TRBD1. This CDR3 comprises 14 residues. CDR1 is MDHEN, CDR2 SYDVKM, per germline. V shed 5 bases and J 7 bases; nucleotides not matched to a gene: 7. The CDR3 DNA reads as TGTGCCAGCAGTCTTTCAGGGACAGGGGTGACCCAGTACTTC. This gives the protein CASSLSGTGVTQYF.

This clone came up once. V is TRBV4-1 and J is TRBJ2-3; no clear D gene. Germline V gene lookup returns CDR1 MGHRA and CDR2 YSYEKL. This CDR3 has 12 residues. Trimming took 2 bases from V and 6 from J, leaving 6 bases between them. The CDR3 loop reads CASSQQRDTQYF. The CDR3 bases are TGCGCCAGCAGCCAACAGAGGGATACGCAGTATTTT.

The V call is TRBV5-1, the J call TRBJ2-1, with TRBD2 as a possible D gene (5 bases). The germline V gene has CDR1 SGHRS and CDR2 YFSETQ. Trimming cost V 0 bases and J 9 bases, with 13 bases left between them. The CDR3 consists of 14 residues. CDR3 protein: CASSLVGEYSEQFF. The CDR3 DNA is TGCGCCAGCAGCTTGGTCGGGGAATATAGTGAGCAGTTCTTC.

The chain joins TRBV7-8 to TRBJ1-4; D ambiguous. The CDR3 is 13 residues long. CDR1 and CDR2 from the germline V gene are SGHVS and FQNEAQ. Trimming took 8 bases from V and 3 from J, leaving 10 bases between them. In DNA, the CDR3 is TGTGCCAGCCACGCCGGGGCTAATGAAAAACTGTTTTTT. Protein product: CASHAGANEKLFF.

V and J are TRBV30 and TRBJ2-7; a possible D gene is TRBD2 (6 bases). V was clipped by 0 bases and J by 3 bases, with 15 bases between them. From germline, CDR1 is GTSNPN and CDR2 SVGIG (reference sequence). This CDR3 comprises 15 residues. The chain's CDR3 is CAWSVGGFGVYEQYF. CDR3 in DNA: TGTGCCTGGAGTGTTGGGGGGTTCGGGGTCTACGAGCAGTACTTC.